The 25 T cell receptor beta chains below all came from one sample that was sequenced in a study of Ad26.COV2.S vaccination and SARS-CoV-2 variants. TCRdb's table, derived via immunoSEQ multiplex PCR, lists solely in-frame clones and lacks some. The sample has some 480,000 clones; approximately 88% are singletons. Regarding treatment: 19 received Ad26.COV2.S at low or high dose, single or two shots; a few received placebo; per-sample allocation not given. Sample collection was performed on day 63 after the first vaccine or placebo injection. The source material was peripheral blood, sampled in a trial of Ad26.COV2.S vaccine versus placebo. The receptors shown here come from a person aged 18-60 years who received the Ad26.COV2.S COVID-19 vaccine or a placebo.

The chain joins TRBV7-9 to TRBJ2-1; TRBD2 matches at 8 bases. V shed 7 bases, J shed 9 bases, and the junction held 17 bases outside the gene matches. This CDR3 region has 16 residues. Per germline, CDR1 SEHNR and CDR2 FQNEAQ (reference sequence). The CDR3 reads CASILSGNLAPGEQFF. The CDR3 coding sequence is TGTGCCAGCATTCTTAGCGGGAACCTAGCCCCTGGTGAGCAGTTCTTC.

This clone came up once. V is TRBV21-1 and J is TRBJ1-5. TRBV21-1 is a documented pseudogene. The CDR3 covers 18 residues. In nucleotides, the CDR3 is TGTGCCAGCAGACGCATATATACTAAGACGGCGACAAATCAGCCCCAGCATTTT. It specifies CASRRIYTKTATNQPQHF.

CDR3 DNA sequence: TGCGCCAGCAGCCAAGATGAGGCAGTACTATATGGCTACACCTTC. This encodes CASSQDEAVLYGYTF. The chain joins TRBV4-3 to TRBJ1-2, with no clear D. Trimming pared 0 bases from V and 5 bases from J, leaving 13 bases between. Germline V gives CDR1 LGHNA, CDR2 YSLEER. This CDR3 has 15 residues.

CDR3 in amino acids: CAWSVLGSWGGELFF. In DNA form, the CDR3 reads TGTGCCTGGAGTGTACTGGGGTCGTGGGGCGGGGAGCTGTTTTTT. This rearrangement joins TRBV30 to TRBJ2-2; the D is unclear. The germline gives CDR1 GTSNPN, CDR2 SVGIG (reference sequence). The CDR3 totals 15 residues. The V and J ends lost 0 bases and 7 bases respectively, with 15 bases between them.

V is TRBV3-1 (or the pseudogene TRBV3-2) and J is TRBJ2-3, with no clear D. CDR3 length equals 14 residues. V was trimmed by 3 bases and J by 0 bases, leaving 7 bases between them. Per the germline V gene, CDR1 is LGHDT and CDR2 is YNNKEL (reference sequence). In DNA, the CDR3 is TGTGCCAGCAGCCACCAGACTAGCACAGATACGCAGTATTTT. Translated, it gives CASSHQTSTDTQYF.

V and J are TRBV2 and TRBJ2-2; 8 bases line up with TRBD2. This CDR3 has 13 amino acids. V was clipped by 9 bases and J by 3 bases; unmatched bases: 3. CDR1 and CDR2 from the germline V gene are SNHLY and FYNNEI. The CDR3 spells CASGLADTGELFF. The CDR3 DNA follows: TGTGCCAGTGGACTAGCTGACACCGGGGAGCTGTTTTTT.

This chain uses TRBV18 with TRBJ1-2; D is unresolved. V lost 0 bases, J lost 2 bases, and 10 bases lay in between. The CDR3 runs 15 residues. The V gene's germline CDR1 is KGHSH and CDR2 LQKENI. The CDR3 is CASSPPSLKNYGYTF. The DNA for the CDR3 is TGTGCCAGCTCACCACCCAGTCTCAAGAACTATGGCTACACCTTC.

J is TRBJ2-1 and V is TRBV28, with 10 bases fitting TRBD1. The ends lost 3 bases at V and 3 bases at J; junction bases unmatched: 5. CDR3 length equals 16 residues. Germline CDR1 reads MDHEN; CDR2 reads SYDVKM. The CDR3 sequence is CASSFRRDRGYNEQFF. DNA of the CDR3: TGTGCCAGCAGTTTTCGACGGGACAGGGGCTACAATGAGCAGTTCTTC.

This clone was detected only once. Distinct nucleotide sequences in the sample also encode this CDR3. The V and J genes are TRBV19 and TRBJ2-7; 9 bases are shared with TRBD2. Germline lookup yields CDR1 LNHDA and CDR2 SQIVND (reference sequence). The CDR3 totals 13 residues. The ends lost 6 bases at V and 2 bases at J; junction bases unmatched: 2. CDR3 DNA sequence: TGTGCCAGTAGGACTAGCGGCACCTACGAGCAGTACTTC. Translated: CASRTSGTYEQYF.

V is TRBV5-6 and J is TRBJ1-6; D remains ambiguous. The CDR3 contains 16 residues. In germline, CDR1 is SGHDT, CDR2 YYEEEE. Trimming removed 4 bases from V and 0 bases from J, with 11 bases in between. CDR3 region: CASSVAPSSYNSPLHF. The CDR3 DNA sequence: TGTGCCAGCAGCGTAGCCCCGAGCTCCTATAATTCACCCCTCCACTTT. Together with reference TRBV5-6 and TRBJ1-6, the CDR3 gives the full variable domain: DAGVTQSPTHLIKTRGQQVTLRCSPKSGHDTVSWYQQALGQGPQFIFQYYEEEERQRGNFPDRFSGHQFPNYSSELNVNALLLGDSALYLCASSVAPSSYNSPLHFGNGTRLTVT.

This chain links TRBV28 with TRBJ1-5, with D unclear. The CDR3 covers 15 residues. V lost 5 bases and J lost 6, with 17 bases in between. Germline CDR1 is MDHEN and CDR2 is SYDVKM. The CDR3 protein is CASSKPDGLGQPQHF. In DNA form, the CDR3 reads TGTGCCAGCAGTAAACCCGATGGGCTCGGTCAGCCCCAGCATTTT.

This chain uses TRBV28 with TRBJ1-1; no definite D call. This CDR3 contains 15 residues. Germline V gives CDR1 MDHEN, CDR2 SYDVKM. The V end lost 5 bases, the J end lost 0 bases, and 13 bases lay between the germline ends. The CDR3 is CASSRSLGVNTEAFF. The CDR3 region has the DNA TGTGCCAGCAGTAGAAGCCTTGGGGTGAACACTGAAGCTTTCTTT. Complete variable domain (other parts from reference TRBV28 and TRBJ1-1): DVKVTQSSRYLVKRTGEKVFLECVQDMDHENMFWYRQDPGLGLRLIYFSYDVKMKEKGDIPEGYSVSREKKERFSLILESASTNQTSMYLCASSRSLGVNTEAFFGQGTRLTVV.

The CDR3 protein is CASSTMSQSQRYYGYTF. CDR3 nucleotides: TGTGCCAGTAGTACTATGTCCCAGTCTCAAAGGTACTATGGCTACACCTTC. The chain uses TRBV19 and TRBJ1-2; D call uncertain. This CDR3 is 17 amino acids long. V shed 4 bases and J shed 3 bases, with 21 bases lying between them. Germline CDR1 LNHDA, CDR2 SQIVND (reference sequence).

The chain joins TRBV6-5 to TRBJ1-5; 7 bases agree with TRBD1. Trimming at V came to 5 bases and at J to 6 bases, leaving 10 bases not matched to a gene. Per germline, CDR1 MNHEY and CDR2 SVGAGI. The CDR3 sequence is 15 residues long. This CDR3 reads CASSPTQGQGQPQHF. The DNA of the CDR3 is TGTGCCAGCAGTCCTACACAGGGGCAGGGTCAGCCCCAGCATTTT.

V gene TRBV28 combines with J gene TRBJ1-2, with 8 bases that match TRBD1. V gave up 7 bases and J gave up 4 bases; unmatched junction bases: 11. Germline CDR1 MDHEN, CDR2 SYDVKM. CDR3 size: 15 residues. CDR3 sequence reads: CASTGGTGGGYGYTF. CDR3 DNA: TGTGCCAGCACGGGAGGCACAGGGGGGGGCTATGGCTACACCTTC.

CDR3 residues: CASSLGQGSKRGGYTF. Written as DNA, the CDR3 is TGTGCCAGCAGCTTGGGACAGGGGAGCAAGCGTGGTGGCTACACCTTC. The genes are TRBV13 and TRBJ1-2; 10 positions agree with TRBD1. The germline gives CDR1 PRHDT, CDR2 FYEKMQ (reference sequence). The CDR3 is 16 residues long. V lost 3 bases, J lost 7 bases, and 11 bases stayed unmatched.

The J gene is TRBJ1-3, the V gene TRBV6-5, with D perhaps TRBD1 (6 bases). Germline V lookup: CDR1 MNHEY, CDR2 SVGAGI. CDR3 length: 15 residues. Trimming shortened V by 7 bases and J by 4 bases, and 17 bases separated the two germline ends. The CDR3 loop reads CASTRGGGSGNTIYF. The CDR3 nucleotides read TGTGCCAGCACTCGAGGGGGAGGGTCAGGAAACACCATATATTTT.

The J gene is TRBJ2-3, the V gene TRBV24-1, with D perhaps TRBD2 (5 bases). V lost 0 bases and J lost 4, with 10 bases in between. CDR1 KGHDR and CDR2 SFDVKD come from the germline V gene. The CDR3 runs to 15 residues. This CDR3 is CATSDLSSGADTQYF. The CDR3 DNA is TGTGCCACCAGTGATTTGTCCAGCGGAGCAGATACGCAGTATTTT.

The chain links TRBV7-2 to TRBJ1-1; TRBD1 is a possible D gene (5 bases). With 3 bases removed from V and 4 bases from J, the gap between germline ends came to 12 bases. Germline CDR1 reads SGHTA; CDR2 reads FQGNSA. There are 14 residues in the CDR3. Written as DNA, the CDR3 is TGTGCCAGCAGCTTTCGTCTGGGGGGCACTGAAGCTTTCTTT. This translates into CASSFRLGGTEAFF.

The chain's CDR3 is CASYRLAGKETQYF. CDR3 nucleotide sequence: TGTGCCAGCTACCGACTAGCGGGTAAAGAGACCCAGTACTTC. The chain employs TRBV6-6 and TRBJ2-5; 10 bases fit TRBD2. In germline, CDR1 is MNHNY, CDR2 SVGAGI (reference sequence). The CDR3 runs to 14 residues. V shed 8 bases, J shed 3 bases, and the junction held 6 bases outside the gene matches.

In this sample, this clone turned up once. The chain carries TRBV3-1 (or the pseudogene TRBV3-2) and TRBJ2-5; possibly TRBD1 for D (5 bases). The ends were cut back, 0 bases at V and 2 bases at J, with 7 bases in the middle. This CDR3 has 14 amino acids. Germline CDR1 reads LGHDT; CDR2 reads YNNKEL (reference sequence). CDR3 protein: CASSQDYRQETQYF. The CDR3 bases are TGTGCCAGCAGCCAAGACTACAGGCAAGAGACCCAGTACTTC.

The CDR3 reads CAWAPADYEQYF. Here the CDR3 DNA reads TGTGCCTGGGCCCCGGCGGACTACGAGCAGTACTTC. The chain joins TRBV30 to TRBJ2-7; D unresolved. V was shortened by 5 bases and J by 3 bases, with 11 bases between the two germline ends. The CDR3 loop spans 12 amino acids. Germline loops: CDR1 GTSNPN, CDR2 SVGIG (reference sequence).

This chain connects TRBV27 to TRBJ2-6, with D possibly being TRBD1 or TRBD2 (6 bases each). The CDR3 sequence is 17 residues long. Trimming took off 5 bases at V and 0 bases at J, with 14 bases between the two ends. Germline V gene lookup returns CDR1 MNHEY and CDR2 SMNVEV (reference sequence). The CDR3 coding sequence is TGTGCCAGCAGTCGGGGGACATCCATCTCTGGGGCCAACGTCCTGACTTTC. Encoded protein: CASSRGTSISGANVLTF.

This clone was observed once. The CDR3 region has the DNA TGTGCCACCCAGGGGTCCGGGACCGAAGGAAACACCATATATTTT. This encodes CATQGSGTEGNTIYF. V usage is TRBV2 and J usage is TRBJ1-3; a possible D gene is TRBD1 (6 bases). The CDR3 spans 15 residues. Germline assignment: CDR1 SNHLY and CDR2 FYNNEI. V was shortened by 10 bases and J by 4 bases, with 20 bases between the two germline ends.

This chain links TRBV9 with TRBJ1-2; D not resolved. CDR3 length: 15 amino acids. The germline V gene has CDR1 SGDLS and CDR2 YYNGEE. Trimming took 4 bases from V and 7 from J, leaving 20 bases between them. As DNA, the CDR3 is TGTGCCAGCAGCTCCTTGACATCGAGCGGGTCTGGCTACACCTTC. As protein: CASSSLTSSGSGYTF.